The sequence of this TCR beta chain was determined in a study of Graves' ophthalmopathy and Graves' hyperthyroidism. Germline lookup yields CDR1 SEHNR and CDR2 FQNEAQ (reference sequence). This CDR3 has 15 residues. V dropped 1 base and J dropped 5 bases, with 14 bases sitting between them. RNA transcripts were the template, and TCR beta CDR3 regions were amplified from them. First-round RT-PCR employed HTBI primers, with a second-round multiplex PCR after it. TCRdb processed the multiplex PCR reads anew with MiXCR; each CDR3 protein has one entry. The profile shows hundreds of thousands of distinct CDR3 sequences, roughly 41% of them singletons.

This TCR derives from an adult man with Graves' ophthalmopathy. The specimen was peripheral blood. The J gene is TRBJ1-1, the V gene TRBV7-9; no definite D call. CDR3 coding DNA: TGTGCCAGCAGCTTAGGACTAGCGGGTCGGACTGAAGCTTTCTTT. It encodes CASSLGLAGRTEAFF.